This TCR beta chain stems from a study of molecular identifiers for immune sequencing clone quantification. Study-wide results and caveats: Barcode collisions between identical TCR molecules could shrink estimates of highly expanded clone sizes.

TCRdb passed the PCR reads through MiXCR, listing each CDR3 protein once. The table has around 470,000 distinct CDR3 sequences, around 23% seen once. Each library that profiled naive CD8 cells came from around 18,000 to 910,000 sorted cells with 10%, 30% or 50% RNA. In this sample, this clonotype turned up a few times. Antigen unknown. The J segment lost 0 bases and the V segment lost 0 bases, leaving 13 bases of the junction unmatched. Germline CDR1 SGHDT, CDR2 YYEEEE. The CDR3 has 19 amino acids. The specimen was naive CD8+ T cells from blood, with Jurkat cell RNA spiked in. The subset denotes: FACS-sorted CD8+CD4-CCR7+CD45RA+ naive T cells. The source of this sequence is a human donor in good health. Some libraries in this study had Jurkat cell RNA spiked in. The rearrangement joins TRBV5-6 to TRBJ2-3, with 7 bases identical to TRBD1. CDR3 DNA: TGTGCCAGCAGCTTGGATTTTGGGACAGCTAACTCTAGCACAGATACGCAGTATTTT. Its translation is CASSLDFGTANSSTDTQYF.